The subject of this entry is one TCR beta chain. What it recognizes is unknown. The CDR3 totals 15 residues. Germline V gene data show CDR1 as KGHSH and CDR2 as LQKENI. The sample is drawn from a study of monozygotic twins with inflammatory bowel disease. The team made cDNA by running eight separate reactions for each sample. TCRdb re-called the 5' RACE reads and gives one entry per CDR3 protein, without DNA. This sample's table reports more than 300,000 distinct CDR3 sequences. General study results and limits: Repertoire similarity was not found to differ between concordant and discordant twins, possibly from limited power. There were differing immunosuppressive treatments, which may have added variability to patient repertoires. Healthy co-twins exceeded IBD patients in TCRbeta diversity as measured by inverse Simpson.

This chain connects TRBV18 to TRBJ2-5; with no DNA, the TCRdb D assignment of TRBD1 cannot be verified. This clonotype originated in a human donor with ulcerative colitis or Crohn's disease, or a healthy co-twin of an affected twin (not recorded which). Sequencing was carried out using blood. The CDR3 sequence is CASSAGTGGLETQYF.